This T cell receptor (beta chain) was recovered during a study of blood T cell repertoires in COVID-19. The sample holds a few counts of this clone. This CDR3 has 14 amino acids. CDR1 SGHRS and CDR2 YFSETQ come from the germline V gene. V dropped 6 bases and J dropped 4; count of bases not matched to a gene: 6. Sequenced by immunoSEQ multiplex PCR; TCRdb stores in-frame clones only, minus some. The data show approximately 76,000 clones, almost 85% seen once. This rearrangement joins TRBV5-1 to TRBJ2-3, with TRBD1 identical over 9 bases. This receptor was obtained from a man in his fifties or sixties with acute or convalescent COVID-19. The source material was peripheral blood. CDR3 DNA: TGCGCCAGCACCTGGGACAGGGTGTCAGATACGCAGTATTTT. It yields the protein CASTWDRVSDTQYF.